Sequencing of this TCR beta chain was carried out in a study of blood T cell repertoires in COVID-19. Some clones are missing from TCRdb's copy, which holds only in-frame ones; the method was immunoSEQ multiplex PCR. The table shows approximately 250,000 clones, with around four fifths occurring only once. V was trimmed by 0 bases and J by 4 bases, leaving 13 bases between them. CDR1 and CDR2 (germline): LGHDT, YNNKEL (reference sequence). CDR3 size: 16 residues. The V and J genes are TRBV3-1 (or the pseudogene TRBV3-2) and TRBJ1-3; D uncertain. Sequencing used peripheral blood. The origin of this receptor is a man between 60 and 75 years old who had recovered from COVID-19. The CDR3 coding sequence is TGTGCCAGCAGCCAAGATCGCATGGTGGGCGGAAACACCATATATTTT. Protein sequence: CASSQDRMVGGNTIYF.